One T cell receptor beta chain is described in this entry. The antigen remains unidentified. The CDR3 is 15 amino acids. Germline assignment: CDR1 DFQATT and CDR2 SNEGSKA (reference sequence). After removal of 0 bases from V and 4 bases from J, the junction contained 4 bases not matched to a gene. It was uncontrolled infection, other autoimmune disease, pregnancy or lactation that excluded patients. RNA transcripts yielded amplified TCR beta CDR3 regions. HTBI primers were the set used in a first-round RT-PCR of the TCR CDR3. Using its own MiXCR run on the multiplex PCR reads, TCRdb lists one record per CDR3 protein. The table includes a few hundred thousand distinct CDR3 sequences, nearly 15% detected once. These data belong to a study of T cells in Graves' hyperthyroidism and ophthalmopathy. Study as a whole: Prior to any treatment, at the point of initial diagnosis, peripheral blood was collected.

Regarding the study as a whole: Blood held most thyroid clonotypes expanded above 0.001 frequency.

This sequence originates from a woman aged 55-69 years with Graves' ophthalmopathy. This rearrangement joins TRBV20-1 to TRBJ2-3, with TRBD2 matching 10 bases. Source material: blood. The CDR3: CSARDPSGRPDTQYF. CDR3 sequence (DNA): TGCAGTGCTAGAGATCCTAGCGGGAGACCAGATACGCAGTATTTT.